This TCR beta chain came from a study of shared clonotypes between healthy human individuals. The study's findings and limits: Naive CD4 clonotypes were shared across several donors at about 5%. Investigators collected only blood, and repertoires in tissues likely differ. Sharing of clonotypes among donors was expected to vary with sequencing depth.

Assay execution took place at the deep level. Here immunoSEQ multiplex PCR was the method, and the copy in TCRdb shows in-frame clones only, minus some. The repertoire holds approximately 740,000 clones, with about 74% as singletons. A remark on this clone: Its antigen is unknown.

Input material: memory CD4+ T cells sorted from blood. Noted subset: CD45RA-negative fraction. The sequence was obtained from a woman in her twenties or thirties in good health.

The CDR3 nucleotides are TGTGCCAGCAGCTTAATCGGAGCCTACGAGCAGTACTTC. Its protein is CASSLIGAYEQYF. The rearrangement uses TRBV5-5 and TRBJ2-7, with unresolved D. The germline V gene encodes CDR1 SGHKS and CDR2 YYEKEE (reference sequence). V was clipped by 2 bases and J by 2 bases, with 8 bases between them. The CDR3 contains 13 residues.